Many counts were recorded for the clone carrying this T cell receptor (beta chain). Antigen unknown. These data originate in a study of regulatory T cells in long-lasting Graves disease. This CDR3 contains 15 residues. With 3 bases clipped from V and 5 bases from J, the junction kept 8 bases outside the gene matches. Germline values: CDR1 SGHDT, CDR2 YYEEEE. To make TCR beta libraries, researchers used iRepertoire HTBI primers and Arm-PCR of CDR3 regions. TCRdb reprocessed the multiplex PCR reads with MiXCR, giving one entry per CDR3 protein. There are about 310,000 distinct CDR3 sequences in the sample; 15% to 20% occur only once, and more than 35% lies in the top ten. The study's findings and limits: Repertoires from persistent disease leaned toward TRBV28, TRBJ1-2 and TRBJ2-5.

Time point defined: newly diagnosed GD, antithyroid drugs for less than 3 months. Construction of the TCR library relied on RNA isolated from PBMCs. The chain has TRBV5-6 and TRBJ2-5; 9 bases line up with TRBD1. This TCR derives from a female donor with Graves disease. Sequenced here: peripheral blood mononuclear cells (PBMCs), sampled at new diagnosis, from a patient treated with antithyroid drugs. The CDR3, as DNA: TGTGCCAGCAGCTACCGGGACAGGGTCTTCGAGACCCAGTACTTC. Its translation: CASSYRDRVFETQYF.